A selection of T cell receptor beta chains follows, all from one sample in a study of blood T cell repertoires in COVID-19. Sequenced by immunoSEQ multiplex PCR; TCRdb stores in-frame clones only, minus some. The sample records tens of thousands of clones, approximately 87% being singletons. The sample was peripheral blood. The receptors derive from a human donor in a cohort sampled during active COVID-19. The CDR3 runs from the conserved cysteine through the conserved F or W. D genes are given only for firm matches. Size is omitted from some rows. Given values are once, few, many or a class for expanded clones.

TRBJ2-7 | 16 | NA | TRBV27 | NA | CASSFLRLGMPYEQYF | TGTGCCAGCAGTTTTTTGAGACTAGGGATGCCCTACGAGCAGTACTTC
TRBJ1-6 | 14 | NA | TRBV5-1 | NA | CASSPAQPISPLHF | TGCGCCAGCAGCCCTGCACAGCCCATTTCACCCCTCCACTTT
TRBJ1-6 | 13 | NA | TRBV4-3 | few | CASSEGHNSPLHF | TGCGCCAGCTCCGAGGGTCATAATTCACCCCTCCACTTT
TRBJ2-5 | 13 | TRBD2 | TRBV3-1/TRBV3-2 | once | CASSRTSRETQYF | TGTGCCAGCAGCCGGACTAGCCGGGAGACCCAGTACTTC
TRBJ2-7 | 15 | TRBD1 | TRBV12-5 | once | CASGRGQGGPYEQYF | TGTGCTAGTGGACGGGGACAGGGGGGACCCTACGAGCAGTACTTC
TRBJ1-3 | 15 | NA | TRBV24-1 | NA | CATSDTRSSGNTIYF | TGTGCCACCAGTGATACTCGTAGCTCTGGAAACACCATATATTTT
TRBJ2-7 | 15 | NA | TRBV7-2 | NA | CASSLLGLGAYEQYF | TGTGCCAGCAGCTTACTGGGGTTAGGGGCCTACGAGCAGTACTTC
TRBJ1-1 | 12 | NA | TRBV5-6 | NA | CASSQANTEAFF | TGTGCCAGCAGTCAAGCGAACACTGAAGCTTTCTTT
TRBJ2-5 | 14 | NA | TRBV2 | NA | CASSEERDIWAQYF | TGTGCCAGCAGTGAAGAGAGGGACATCTGGGCCCAGTACTTC
TRBJ2-7 | 16 | NA | TRBV19 | NA | CASSTLGGTPTYEQYF | TGTGCCAGTAGTACGCTAGGTGGCACCCCGACCTACGAGCAGTACTTC
TRBJ2-5 | 13 | TRBD1 | TRBV19 | NA | CASSGQALETQYF | TGTGCCAGTAGTGGACAGGCCCTAGAGACCCAGTACTTC
TRBJ1-5 | 15 | NA | TRBV4-2 | NA | CASSQGNLAPLPQHF | TGTGCCAGCAGCCAAGGAAACCTGGCCCCTCTGCCCCAGCATTTT
TRBJ1-3 | 17 | NA | TRBV10-2 | NA | CASSELAGPDSGNTIYF | TGCGCCAGCAGTGAGCTTGCAGGCCCCGACTCTGGAAACACCATATATTTT
TRBJ2-7 | 15 | NA | TRBV6-5 | once | CASKLGAMGPYEQYF | TGTGCCAGCAAGTTAGGGGCTATGGGCCCCTACGAGCAGTACTTC
TRBJ1-5 | 15 | TRBD1 | TRBV19 | few | CASLQDRAGNQPQHF | TGTGCCAGTCTCCAGGACAGGGCTGGCAATCAGCCCCAGCATTTT
TRBJ1-2 | 16 | TRBD1 | TRBV7-9 | NA | CASSLRGTGVIYGYTF | TGTGCCAGCAGCTTGCGTGGGACAGGGGTAATCTATGGCTACACCTTC
TRBJ1-1 | 14 | TRBD1 | TRBV2 | NA | CASSPRTGNTEAFF | TGTGCCAGCAGTCCCCGGACAGGTAACACTGAAGCTTTCTTT
TRBJ2-7 | 16 | TRBD2 | TRBV4-3 | NA | CASSQDISSGSYEQYF | TGCGCCAGCAGCCAAGATATCAGTAGCGGGTCCTACGAGCAGTACTTC
TRBJ2-2 | 15 | NA | TRBV5-1 | NA | CASSLSAGHTGELFF | TGCGCCAGCAGCTTATCCGCAGGGCACACCGGGGAGCTGTTTTTT
TRBJ2-5 | 15 | TRBD2 | TRBV27 | NA | CASSLLGGAGETQYF | TGTGCCAGCAGTTTACTCGGGGGGGCCGGAGAGACCCAGTACTTC
TRBJ2-5 | 14 | NA | TRBV19 | once | CASSIGQGGETQYF | TGTGCCAGTAGTATAGGGCAGGGGGGAGAGACCCAGTACTTC
TRBJ2-6 | 13 | NA | TRBV30 | NA | CAWEAAGANVLTF | TGTGCCTGGGAGGCGGCCGGGGCCAACGTCCTGACTTTC
TRBJ1-2 | 13 | TRBD1 | TRBV5-1 | NA | CASRDREVHGYTF | TGCGCCAGCAGGGACAGGGAAGTCCATGGCTACACCTTC
TRBJ2-7 | 12 | NA | TRBV6-5 | NA | CASNSRLSEQYF | TGTGCCAGCAATTCACGGTTGAGCGAGCAGTACTTC
TRBJ2-7 | 14 | NA | TRBV24-1 | NA | CATSSYYRGDEQYF | TGTGCCACCAGTTCTTATTACCGAGGCGACGAGCAGTACTTC
TRBJ1-3 | 17 | NA | TRBV28 | NA | CASSPNPYQTSGNTIYF | TGTGCCAGCAGTCCAAACCCTTATCAGACTTCTGGAAACACCATATATTTT
TRBJ2-2 | 17 | NA | TRBV4-2 | NA | CASSQGFQVWNTGELFF | TGTGCCAGCAGCCAAGGGTTCCAGGTTTGGAACACCGGGGAGCTGTTTTTT
TRBJ1-6 | 15 | NA | TRBV7-9 | few | CASTGFRDSTSPLHF | TGTGCCAGCACCGGGTTCCGGGATTCTACTTCACCCCTCCACTTT
TRBJ1-1 | 11 | NA | TRBV5-4 | NA | CASRRESEAFF | TGTGCCAGCAGGAGGGAGTCTGAAGCTTTCTTT
TRBJ1-5 | 16 | NA | TRBV19 | NA | CASSAFTTGGNQPQHF | TGTGCCAGTAGTGCATTTACGACAGGAGGTAATCAGCCCCAGCATTTT
TRBJ1-4 | 14 | NA | TRBV6-2/TRBV6-3 | NA | CASSLGGGDEKLFF | TGTGCCAGCAGCCTCGGCGGGGGTGACGAAAAACTGTTTTTT
TRBJ1-2 | 15 | TRBD1 | TRBV3-1/TRBV3-2 | few | CASSPAPGTALSYTF | TGTGCCAGCAGCCCCGCTCCCGGGACAGCCCTCAGCTACACCTTC
TRBJ2-7 | 14 | TRBD1 | TRBV13 | NA | CASSTRQGIYEQYF | TGTGCCAGCAGCACACGACAGGGGATCTACGAGCAGTACTTC
TRBJ1-1 | 10 | NA | TRBV29-1 | once | CSFGNTEAFF | TGCAGCTTCGGGAACACTGAAGCTTTCTTT
TRBJ2-7 | 13 | NA | TRBV6-5 | NA | CASSLTGMGEQYF | TGTGCCAGCAGTCTAACAGGGATGGGGGAGCAGTACTTC
TRBJ2-7 | 12 | NA | TRBV2 | NA | CASSAGYYEQYF | TGTGCCAGCAGTGCAGGGTACTACGAGCAGTACTTC
TRBJ2-5 | 15 | NA | TRBV15 | NA | CATSRDPGGRETQYF | TGTGCCACCAGCAGAGATCCGGGGGGCAGAGAGACCCAGTACTTC
TRBJ1-6 | 13 | TRBD1 | TRBV19 | NA | CASGDRGSLPLHF | TGTGCCAGTGGGGACAGGGGCTCTTTACCCCTCCACTTT
TRBJ1-1 | 13 | TRBD1 | TRBV7-3 | NA | CASSLGDREEAFF | TGTGCCAGCAGCCTAGGGGACAGGGAAGAAGCTTTCTTT
TRBJ1-1 | 15 | NA | TRBV7-2 | NA | CASSKQAGVGTEAFF | TGTGCCAGCAGCAAACAGGCAGGGGTTGGGACTGAAGCTTTCTTT
TRBJ1-4 | 14 | TRBD1 | TRBV5-1 | NA | CASSPGQLNEKLFF | TGCGCCAGCAGCCCGGGACAGCTTAATGAAAAACTGTTTTTT
TRBJ1-1 | 19 | TRBD1 | TRBV6-6 | NA | CASSSSTPNYRGLNTEAFF | TGTGCCAGCAGCTCTTCCACCCCTAATTACAGGGGATTGAACACTGAAGCTTTCTTT
TRBJ1-2 | 17 | NA | TRBV7-9 | NA | CASSHNQGTSGGYGYTF | TGTGCCAGCAGCCATAACCAGGGAACTAGCGGTGGCTATGGCTACACCTTC
TRBJ1-3 | 14 | TRBD1 | TRBV7-9 | NA | CASSLDRAGNTIYF | TGTGCCAGCAGCCTGGACAGGGCTGGAAACACCATATATTTT